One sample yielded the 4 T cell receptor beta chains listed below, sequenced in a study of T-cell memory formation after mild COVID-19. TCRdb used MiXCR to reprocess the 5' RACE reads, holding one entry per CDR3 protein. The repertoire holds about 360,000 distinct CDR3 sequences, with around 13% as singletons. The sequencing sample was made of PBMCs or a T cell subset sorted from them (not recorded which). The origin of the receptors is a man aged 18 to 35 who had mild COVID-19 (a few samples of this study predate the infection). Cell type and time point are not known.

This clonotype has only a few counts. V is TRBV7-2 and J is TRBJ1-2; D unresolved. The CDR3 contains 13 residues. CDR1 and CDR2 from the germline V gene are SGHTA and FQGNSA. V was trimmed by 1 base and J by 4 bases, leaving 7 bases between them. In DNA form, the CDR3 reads TGTGCCAGCAGCTTAGGCGGGTTCTATGGCTACACCTTC. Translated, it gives CASSLGGFYGYTF.

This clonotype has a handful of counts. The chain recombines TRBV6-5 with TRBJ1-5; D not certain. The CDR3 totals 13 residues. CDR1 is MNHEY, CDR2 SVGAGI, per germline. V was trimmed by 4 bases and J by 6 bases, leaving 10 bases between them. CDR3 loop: CASSLTTGQPQHF. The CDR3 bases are TGTGCCAGCAGTTTGACGACCGGTCAGCCCCAGCATTTT.

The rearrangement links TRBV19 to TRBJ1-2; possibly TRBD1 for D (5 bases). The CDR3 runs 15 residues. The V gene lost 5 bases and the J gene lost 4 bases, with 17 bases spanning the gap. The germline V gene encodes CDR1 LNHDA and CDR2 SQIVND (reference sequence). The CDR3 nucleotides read TGTGCCAGTAGTGCAAGACAGTCCTGGGGCTATGGCTACACCTTC. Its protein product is CASSARQSWGYGYTF.

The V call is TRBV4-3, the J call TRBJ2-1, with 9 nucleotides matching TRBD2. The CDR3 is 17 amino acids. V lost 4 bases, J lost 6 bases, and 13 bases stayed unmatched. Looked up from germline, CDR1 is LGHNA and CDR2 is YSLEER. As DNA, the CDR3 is TGCGCCAGCAGCCGCGAACTAGCGGGCGCGTTCGGCAATGAGCAGTTCTTC. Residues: CASSRELAGAFGNEQFF.